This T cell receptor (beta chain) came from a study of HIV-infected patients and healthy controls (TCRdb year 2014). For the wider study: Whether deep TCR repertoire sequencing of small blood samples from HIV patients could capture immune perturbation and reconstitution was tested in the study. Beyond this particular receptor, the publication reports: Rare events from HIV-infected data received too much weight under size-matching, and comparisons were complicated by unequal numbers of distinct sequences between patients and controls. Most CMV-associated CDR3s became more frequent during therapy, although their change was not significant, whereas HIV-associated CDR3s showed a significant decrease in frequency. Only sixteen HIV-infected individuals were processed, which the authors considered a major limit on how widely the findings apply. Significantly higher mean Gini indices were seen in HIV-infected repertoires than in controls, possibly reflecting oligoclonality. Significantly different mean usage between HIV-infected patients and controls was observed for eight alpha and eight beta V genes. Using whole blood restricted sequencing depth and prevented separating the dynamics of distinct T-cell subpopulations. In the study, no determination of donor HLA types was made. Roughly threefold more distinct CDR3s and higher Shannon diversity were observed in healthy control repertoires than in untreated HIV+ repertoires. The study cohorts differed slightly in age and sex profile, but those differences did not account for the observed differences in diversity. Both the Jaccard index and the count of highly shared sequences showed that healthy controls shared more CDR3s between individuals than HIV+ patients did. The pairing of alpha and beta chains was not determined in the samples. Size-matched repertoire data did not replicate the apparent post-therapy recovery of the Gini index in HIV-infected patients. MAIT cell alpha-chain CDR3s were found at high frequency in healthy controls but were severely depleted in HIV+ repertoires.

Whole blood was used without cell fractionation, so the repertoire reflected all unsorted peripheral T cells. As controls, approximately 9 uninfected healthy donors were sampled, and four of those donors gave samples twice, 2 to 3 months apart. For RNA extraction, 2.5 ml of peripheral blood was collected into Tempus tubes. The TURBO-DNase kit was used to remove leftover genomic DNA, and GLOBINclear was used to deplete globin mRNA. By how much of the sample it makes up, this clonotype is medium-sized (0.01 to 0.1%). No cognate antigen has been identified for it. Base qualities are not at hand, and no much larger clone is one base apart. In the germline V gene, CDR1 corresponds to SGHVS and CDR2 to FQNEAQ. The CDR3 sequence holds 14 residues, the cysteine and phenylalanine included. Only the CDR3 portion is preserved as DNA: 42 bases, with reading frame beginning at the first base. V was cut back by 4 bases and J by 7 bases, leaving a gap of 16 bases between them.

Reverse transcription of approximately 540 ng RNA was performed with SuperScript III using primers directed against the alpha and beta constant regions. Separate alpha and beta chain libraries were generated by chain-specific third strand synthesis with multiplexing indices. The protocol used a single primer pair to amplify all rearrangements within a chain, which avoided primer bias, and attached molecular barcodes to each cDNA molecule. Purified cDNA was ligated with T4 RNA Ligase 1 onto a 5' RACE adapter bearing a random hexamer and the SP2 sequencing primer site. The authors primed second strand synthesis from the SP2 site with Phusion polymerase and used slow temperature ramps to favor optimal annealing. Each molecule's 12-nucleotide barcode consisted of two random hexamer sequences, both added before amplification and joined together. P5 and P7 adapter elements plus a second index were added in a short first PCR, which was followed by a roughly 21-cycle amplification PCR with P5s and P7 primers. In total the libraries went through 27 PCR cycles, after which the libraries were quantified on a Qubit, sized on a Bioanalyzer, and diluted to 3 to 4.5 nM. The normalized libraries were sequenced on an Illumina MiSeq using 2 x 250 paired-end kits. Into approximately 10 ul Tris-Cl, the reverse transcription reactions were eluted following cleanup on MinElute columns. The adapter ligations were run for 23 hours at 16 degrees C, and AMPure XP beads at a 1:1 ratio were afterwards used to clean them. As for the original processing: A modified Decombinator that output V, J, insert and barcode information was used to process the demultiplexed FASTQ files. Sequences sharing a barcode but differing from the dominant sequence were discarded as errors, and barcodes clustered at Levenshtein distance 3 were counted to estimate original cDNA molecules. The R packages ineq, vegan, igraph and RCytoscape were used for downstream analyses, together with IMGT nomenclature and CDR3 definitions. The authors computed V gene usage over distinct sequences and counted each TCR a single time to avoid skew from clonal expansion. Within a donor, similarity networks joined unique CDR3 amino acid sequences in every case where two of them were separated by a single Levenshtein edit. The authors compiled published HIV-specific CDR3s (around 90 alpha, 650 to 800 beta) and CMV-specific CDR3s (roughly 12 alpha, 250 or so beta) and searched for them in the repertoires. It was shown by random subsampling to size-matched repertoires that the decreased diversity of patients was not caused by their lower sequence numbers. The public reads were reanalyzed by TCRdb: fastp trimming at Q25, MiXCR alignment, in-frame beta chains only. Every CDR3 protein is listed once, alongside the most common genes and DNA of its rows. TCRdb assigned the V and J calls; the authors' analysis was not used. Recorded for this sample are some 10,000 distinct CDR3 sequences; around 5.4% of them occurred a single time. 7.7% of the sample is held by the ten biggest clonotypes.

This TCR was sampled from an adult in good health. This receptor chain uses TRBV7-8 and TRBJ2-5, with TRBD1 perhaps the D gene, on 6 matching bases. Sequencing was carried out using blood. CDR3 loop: CASSSAGTRGTQYF. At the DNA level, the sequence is TGTGCCAGCAGCTCGGCAGGAACCAGGGGGACCCAGTACTTC.